This TCR beta chain derives from a study of blood T cell repertoires in COVID-19. The J segment lost 7 bases and the V segment lost 5 bases, leaving 7 bases of the junction unmatched. CDR1 is MNHEY and CDR2 is SVGAGI in the germline V gene. This CDR3 comprises 15 residues. The protocol was immunoSEQ multiplex PCR, while the TCRdb copy is restricted to in-frame clones and leaves out a portion. The sample records 200,000 to 300,000 clones, roughly 87% being singletons. This clonotype was obtained from a woman in her twenties or thirties with acute or convalescent COVID-19. The chain is built from TRBV6-5 and TRBJ1-3; TRBD1 matches at 11 bases. The specimen sequenced was peripheral blood. The CDR3 region is CASSRAGTGGNTIYF. CDR3 in DNA: TGTGCCAGCAGTCGAGCCGGGACAGGGGGGAACACCATATATTTT.